These 9 T cell receptor beta chains were sequenced from one sample in a study of Graves' ophthalmopathy and Graves' hyperthyroidism (dated by TCRdb to 2016 to 2018). The listed sequencing device is Illumina HiSeq 2000. For repertoire sequencing, TCR beta CDR3 regions were amplified from RNA transcripts. A first-round RT-PCR used HTBI primers with the Qiagen OneStep RT-PCR kit, followed by a second-round multiplex PCR, size selection and purification. The public reads were quality trimmed at Q25 with fastp and then assembled into clones with MiXCR by TCRdb, keeping productive beta chains. Records with the same CDR3 protein are collapsed into one entry carrying the most frequent genes and DNA. This sample comprises some 1.1 million distinct CDR3 sequences, 35% to 45% of them detected only once. Of the sample, 11% is held by the ten largest clones. Sequences were obtained from peripheral blood or thyroid tissue (not recorded which). These receptors came from an adult man with Graves' hyperthyroidism.

This clonotype was observed many times. The rearrangement links TRBV29-1 to TRBJ1-2, with TRBD1 as a possible D gene (5 bases). The CDR3 has 13 residues. V gave up 5 bases and J gave up 3 bases, with 13 bases separating them. Germline V gives CDR1 SQVTM, CDR2 ANQGSEA. In DNA, the CDR3 is TGCAGCGTTCTGAGAGGGACCGACTATGGCTACACCTTC. Its protein is CSVLRGTDYGYTF.

This chain's CDR3 is CSAGWIGTGTLYEQYF. The DNA for the CDR3 is TGCAGTGCTGGATGGATCGGGACGGGGACTCTATACGAGCAGTACTTC. The chain combines TRBV20-1 with TRBJ2-7, with a weak D call TRBD2 (6 bases). CDR1 is DFQATT, CDR2 SNEGSKA, per germline (reference sequence). Trimming stripped 5 bases from V and 4 bases from J, with 24 bases between. The CDR3 spans 16 residues.

This clonotype showed up many times. The chain combines TRBV19 with TRBJ1-3; tentative D call: TRBD1 (6 bases). Germline V CDR1 and CDR2: LNHDA, SQIVND (reference sequence). The CDR3 contains 13 residues. Trimming cost V 8 bases and J 4 bases, with 12 bases left between them. CDR3 DNA: TGTGCCAGTTTCAGGGGCAGAGGAAACACCATATATTTT. Its translation is CASFRGRGNTIYF.

CDR3 sequence: CASSLSFGAGGPVETQYF. For the CDR3, the DNA is TGTGCCAGCAGTTTATCGTTCGGGGCGGGGGGGCCGGTAGAGACCCAGTACTTC. The chain has TRBV28 and TRBJ2-5; 9 bases match TRBD2. Germline CDR1 and CDR2: MDHEN and SYDVKM. Germline trimming cut 1 base from V and 4 bases from J; bases unmatched to any gene: 13. This CDR3 region has 18 residues.

This clonotype was counted at least ten times. This chain links TRBV25-1 with TRBJ2-2, with TRBD2 as a possible D gene (6 bases). The V end lost 4 bases, the J end lost 2 bases, and 23 bases lay between the germline ends. This CDR3 region has 19 residues. Per germline, CDR1 MGHDK and CDR2 SYGVNS. The CDR3 protein is CASSGPTGLPTINTGELFF. CDR3 DNA sequence: TGTGCCAGCAGTGGACCGACGGGACTGCCAACTATTAACACCGGGGAGCTGTTTTTT.

This clonotype was observed at least ten times. The rearrangement joins TRBV10-3 to TRBJ1-6, with 9 bases aligning to TRBD1. CDR1 is ENHRY, CDR2 SYGVKD, per germline. There are 14 residues in the CDR3. V lost 4 bases, J lost 14 bases, and 9 bases stayed unmatched. The CDR3 DNA is TGTGCCATCAGTGCCGGGACAGGGAAATTGGCCCTCCACTTT. Translating it yields CAISAGTGKLALHF.

The table lists this clonotype with many counts. This chain connects TRBV7-9 to TRBJ1-2, with D unresolved. With 1 base removed from V and 0 bases from J, the gap between germline ends came to 6 bases. Looked up from germline, CDR1 is SEHNR and CDR2 is FQNEAQ (reference sequence). The CDR3 consists of 14 residues. CDR3 loop: CASSLEETNYGYTF. The CDR3 DNA reads TGTGCCAGCAGCTTAGAGGAAACTAACTATGGCTACACCTTC.

This chain uses TRBV7-9 with TRBJ1-6, with D possibly TRBD1 on 6 matching bases. Germline-derived CDR1 and CDR2 are SEHNR and FQNEAQ (reference sequence). The CDR3 extends over 14 amino acids. The V and J ends lost 5 bases and 10 bases respectively, with 15 bases between them. DNA for the CDR3: TGTGCCAGCAGCACAAGACAGGTGCAATCACCCCTCCACTTT. Protein product: CASSTRQVQSPLHF.

The CDR3 reads CASSLGGAGAYEQYF. CDR3 DNA: TGTGCCAGCAGCTTAGGTGGGGCAGGGGCCTACGAGCAGTACTTC. This chain links TRBV7-2 with TRBJ2-7; possible D gene TRBD1, 6 bases. The CDR3 contains 15 residues. The V gene lost 1 base and the J gene lost 2 bases, with 12 bases spanning the gap. Looked up from germline, CDR1 is SGHTA and CDR2 is FQGNSA.